This entry is about one T cell receptor beta chain. Its recognized antigen is unknown. No quality values exist for individual bases; no much larger clone is one base distant. This record belongs to a study of shared clonotypes between healthy human individuals (dated by TCRdb to between 2020 and 2021). For the wider study: The cohort comprised two women and a few men aged 18 to 49 years. For each donor, CD4 naive and CD4 memory were each run on three plates, CD8 naive on two plates, and CD8 memory on one plate. To estimate repertoire size and how much clonotype sharing occurs between individuals, the study deeply sequenced the blood TCR repertoires of about five healthy adults. To increase sequencing depth and limit assay-specific biases, TCR repertoire library preparation and sequencing were carried out by different laboratories using diverse techniques. Per donor, leukapheresis produced somewhere between about 0.85 and 9.5 billion PBMCs.

Broader findings and caveats from the paper: The small number of donors limited the genetic and exposure-history diversity represented. Sampling was restricted to blood, and TCR repertoires in tissues likely differ from the TCR repertoires found in blood. Across a few donors, 5% to 6% of naive CD4, roughly 3.8% of naive CD8, roughly 2.3% of memory CD4, and 0.4% of memory CD8 clonotypes were shared. Pairwise subsampling indicated that sequencing depth was expected to affect the degree of clonotype sharing among donors. Compared with non-shared clonotypes, the clonotypes found in all four sorted-subset donors had higher generation probabilities. Larger estimated clonotype richness was generally found for naive subsets than for memory subsets. Rarefaction of sorted-subset datasets indicated incomplete sequencing despite the large sequencing depth.

Using the deep immunoSEQ assay, multiplex PCR amplified TCR CDR3 regions from genomic DNA. For each cell subset, the extracted genomic DNA was distributed evenly across all wells of several immunoSEQ 96-well plates, and each plate served as one replicate. For sorted subsets, around 0.2 ug of genomic DNA, equivalent to 25,000 to 35,000 T cell genomes, went into each replicate PCR. Purified libraries were measured with a Qubit 3.0 fluorometer, size-checked on a Bioanalyzer 2100, and measured again with the KAPA Library Quantification kit. Each immunoSEQ 96-well plate was sequenced on its own single-read 150-cycle Illumina NextSeq 550 flow cell. In the authors' own workflow: Because the immunoSEQ output held only junctional sequences and lacked quality scores, the filtering could not match the filtering applied to full-length reads. To assign V/J genes and CDR3, sequences were annotated against IMGT germline references using PyIR, a Python wrapper for IgBLAST v1.9. Any read was removed if the V/J assignment was weak (E-value above 1e-6), the CDR3 was missing, or the read contained stop codons, out-of-frame junctions, or ambiguous translated residues. V3J clonotypes were defined as sequences sharing the same inferred V gene, J gene, and CDR3 amino acid sequence. The percentage overlap between two repertoires was calculated by dividing the number of shared unique clonotypes by the size of the smaller repertoire. RTK rarefaction, the Chao1 estimator, and Recon v2.1 estimates of unobserved clonotypes were used to assess repertoire richness. Generation probabilities for all TCRbeta clonotypes obtained by the gDNA method from a handful of donors were computed using OLGA. TCRdb carries this immuneACCESS record with in-frame sequences only. Its versions omit some clonotypes, under half of them owing to an unresolved V gene in the studies checked, with the rest unexplained. V and J calls and clone size are copied from that table; D and trimming were computed from the DNA. The sample yields roughly 760,000 clones; roughly 70% were counted once. The ten top clones hold roughly 1.7% of the sample.

Donors were healthy HIV-negative adults with no recently reported acute infections or vaccinations. Only Caucasian adults living in Nashville, Tennessee, USA were represented among the donors. CD4+ T cells were enriched through magnetic negative selection, after which naive cells were positively selected on CD45RA and the remaining negative fraction served as the memory subset. After blood collection by leukapheresis, PBMCs were isolated using Ficoll-Histopaque density gradient centrifugation and then cryopreserved in the vapor phase of liquid nitrogen. Analytical flow cytometry was used to check the purity and quantity of every magnetically sorted T cell population. From each sorted fraction, genomic DNA was isolated and quantified by UV absorbance on a Nanodrop 2000c. V sheds 4 bases and J sheds 6 bases, leaving 13 bases between their ends. Taken from cysteine to phenylalanine, the CDR3 has 13 residues. Of all the DNA, just the CDR3 is kept, 39 bases in frame from base 1. Looking up the germline V gene (reference sequence) yields CDR1 SGHAT and CDR2 FQDESV.

This receptor chain uses TRBV11-1 and TRBJ2-7, with the D segment identity uncertain. Sequencing used memory CD4+ T cells sorted from blood. Interpreted using the paper, the cell subset or site label stands for: CD45RA-negative fraction. This receptor was taken from a woman aged 30 to 39 in good health. The CDR3 region reads CASSYRTDPEQYF. The nucleotide sequence reads TGTGCCAGCAGCTATAGGACGGATCCCGAGCAGTACTTC. The entire variable domain, with the stretches around the CDR3 drawn from the reference TRBV11-1 and TRBJ2-7 proteins, is EAEVAQSPRYKITEKSQAVAFWCDPISGHATLYWYRQILGQGPELLVQFQDESVVDDSQLPKDRFSAERLKGVDSTLKIQPAELGDSAMYLCASSYRTDPEQYFGPGTRLTVT.